A selection of T cell receptor beta chains follows, all from one sample in a study of CD8 T cells in ankylosing spondylitis. TCRdb re-called the 5' RACE reads through MiXCR, storing one row per CDR3 protein. The table records roughly 90,000 distinct CDR3 sequences, about 8% of them present only once. What was sequenced was blood, either unsorted or a sorted T cell fraction (not recorded which). The receptors come from a male donor with ankylosing spondylitis or in good health (not recorded which). CDR3s include the opening cysteine and the closing phenylalanine or tryptophan. The D gene is left open where the match is weak. Not all rows give a size; the values are once, few, many and, for expanded clones, a class.

clone size	V gene	D gene	J gene	CDR3 protein	CDR3 DNA
many	TRBV5-1	TRBD1	TRBJ2-2	CASSTDRATTGELFF	TGCGCCAGCAGCACCGACAGGGCAACAACCGGGGAGCTGTTTTTT
once	TRBV18	.	TRBJ2-7	CASSPDPATYEQYF	TGTGCCAGCTCACCAGATCCAGCTACCTACGAGCAGTACTTC
many	TRBV5-1	.	TRBJ1-4	CASSFNSGAGNEKLFF	TGCGCCAGCAGCTTTAATTCGGGGGCGGGTAATGAAAAACTGTTTTTT
few	TRBV11-3	.	TRBJ2-1	CASSDPARNEQFF	TGTGCCAGCTCAGACCCAGCTAGGAATGAGCAGTTCTTC
many	TRBV29-1	TRBD1	TRBJ2-1	CSVDGDRGYNEQFF	TGCAGCGTGGATGGGGACAGGGGATACAATGAGCAGTTCTTC
few	TRBV13	.	TRBJ2-1	CASSSRRNEQFF	TGTGCCAGCAGCTCAAGGCGGAATGAGCAGTTCTTC
few	TRBV29-1	.	TRBJ1-1	CSVERGAGTEAFF	TGCAGCGTTGAACGGGGGGCAGGTACTGAAGCTTTCTTT
.	TRBV7-9	.	TRBJ2-1	CASSLVQEAYNEQFF	TGTGCCAGCAGCTTAGTTCAGGAGGCCTACAATGAGCAGTTCTTC
many	TRBV4-1	.	TRBJ2-7	CASSQERSGEQYF	TGCGCCAGCAGCCAAGAGAGGAGCGGCGAGCAGTACTTC
few	TRBV12-3/TRBV12-4	.	TRBJ2-6	CASSFPRASGANVLTF	TGTGCCAGCAGTTTTCCCAGGGCCTCTGGGGCCAACGTCCTGACTTTC
many	TRBV11-2	TRBD1	TRBJ2-7	CASSLNRGVYEQYF	TGTGCCAGCAGCTTAAACAGGGGAGTGTACGAGCAGTACTTC
many	TRBV7-7	TRBD2	TRBJ2-5	CASSFIAGEETQYF	TGTGCTAGCAGCTTTATCGCGGGAGAAGAGACCCAGTACTTC
many	TRBV9	TRBD2	TRBJ2-7	CASSAIAGSSYEQYF	TGTGCCAGCAGCGCAATAGCGGGTAGCTCCTACGAGCAGTACTTC
few	TRBV11-2	.	TRBJ2-7	CASSFPGLGEQYF	TGTGCCAGCAGCTTTCCGGGGTTAGGGGAGCAGTACTTC
few	TRBV29-1	TRBD1	TRBJ2-7	CSVRRDRGGEQYF	TGCAGCGTTCGCAGAGACAGGGGCGGGGAGCAGTACTTC
many	TRBV27	TRBD2	TRBJ2-3	CASSSQGRTSGVTDTQYF	TGTGCCAGCAGTTCTCAGGGAAGGACTAGCGGGGTCACAGATACGCAGTATTTT
many	TRBV15	.	TRBJ1-4	CATSRDQLGEKLFF	TGTGCCACCAGCAGAGATCAGTTGGGAGAAAAACTGTTTTTT